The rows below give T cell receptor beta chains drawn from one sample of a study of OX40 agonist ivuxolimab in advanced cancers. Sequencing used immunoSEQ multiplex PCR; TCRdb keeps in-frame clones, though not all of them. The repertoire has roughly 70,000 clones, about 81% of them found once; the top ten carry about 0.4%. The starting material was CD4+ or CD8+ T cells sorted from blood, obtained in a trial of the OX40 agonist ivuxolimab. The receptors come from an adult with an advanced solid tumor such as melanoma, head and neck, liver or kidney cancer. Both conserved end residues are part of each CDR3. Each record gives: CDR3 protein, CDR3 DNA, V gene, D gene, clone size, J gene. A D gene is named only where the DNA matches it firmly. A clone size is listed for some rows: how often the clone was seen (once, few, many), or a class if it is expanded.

CASCRMDGSPLHF | TGTGCCAGCTGCAGGATGGATGGTTCACCCCTCCACTTT | TRBV27 | NA | NA | TRBJ1-6
CASSRRGVGYTF | TGTGCCAGCAGCCGGAGGGGCGTAGGCTACACCTTC | TRBV7-2 | NA | NA | TRBJ1-2
CASSRNRATDTQYF | TGTGCCAGCAGCAGAAACAGGGCTACAGATACGCAGTATTTT | TRBV11-2 | NA | NA | TRBJ2-3
CASSFNDFGYEQYF | TGTGCCAGCAGTTTTAACGACTTTGGCTACGAGCAGTACTTC | TRBV27 | NA | NA | TRBJ2-7
CASSLASGMGTGELFF | TGTGCCAGCAGCTTAGCTAGCGGGATGGGGACCGGGGAGCTGTTTTTT | TRBV7-2 | TRBD2 | NA | TRBJ2-2
CAWGQRVKLGYGYTF | TGTGCCTGGGGACAGAGGGTAAAGCTAGGCTATGGCTACACCTTC | TRBV30 | NA | NA | TRBJ1-2
CASRIRRGRTEAFF | TGTGCAAGTCGCATTAGACGGGGGCGAACTGAAGCTTTCTTT | TRBV12-2 | NA | NA | TRBJ1-1
CSAPSFGKLFF | TGCAGTGCTCCCTCATTCGGGAAACTGTTTTTT | TRBV20-1 | NA | NA | TRBJ1-4
CASSHHSQSEAFF | TGTGCCAGCAGTCACCACTCCCAGAGTGAAGCTTTCTTT | TRBV6-6 | NA | once | TRBJ1-1
CASSVRQGNTGELFF | TGTGCCAGCAGTGTAAGACAGGGGAACACCGGGGAGCTGTTTTTT | TRBV6-1 | TRBD1 | few | TRBJ2-2
CASRSDRGNNEQFF | TGCGCCAGCAGATCGGACAGGGGTAACAATGAGCAGTTCTTC | TRBV10-1 | TRBD1 | few | TRBJ2-1
CASSRFDGNQPQHF | TGTGCCAGCAGCCGATTTGACGGCAATCAGCCCCAGCATTTT | TRBV7-2 | NA | NA | TRBJ1-5
CASHDRASGNTIYF | TGTGCCAGCCACGACAGGGCCTCTGGAAACACCATATATTTT | TRBV6-5 | TRBD1 | NA | TRBJ1-3
CASSLSGANYNEQFF | TGTGCCAGCAGCTTATCCGGGGCAAACTACAATGAGCAGTTCTTC | TRBV7-2 | NA | NA | TRBJ2-1
CASSLTPLEAFF | TGTGCCAGCAGCTTAACCCCTCTTGAAGCTTTCTTT | TRBV7-8 | NA | NA | TRBJ1-1
CASSIGGGGELFF | TGTGCCAGTAGTATCGGAGGTGGCGGGGAGCTGTTTTTT | TRBV19 | NA | NA | TRBJ2-2
CASSLRGLLDTQYF | TGTGCCAGCAGCTTAAGGGGCCTGCTCGATACGCAGTATTTT | TRBV7-8 | NA | NA | TRBJ2-3
CASSLSTALETQYF | TGTGCCAGCAGCTTAAGTACCGCCCTGGAGACCCAGTACTTC | TRBV7-9 | NA | NA | TRBJ2-5
CAIRQGKQPQHF | TGTGCCATTCGACAGGGGAAACAGCCCCAGCATTTT | TRBV28 | TRBD1 | NA | TRBJ1-5
CASSLLQGQKYYTF | TGTGCCAGCAGTTTACTCCAAGGGCAAAAATACTACACCTTC | TRBV28 | NA | NA | TRBJ1-2
CASSQNSGGTQYF | TGTGCCAGCAGCCAAAACTCCGGGGGGACCCAGTACTTC | TRBV7-2 | NA | few | TRBJ2-5
CASSTYSSSYNSPLHF | TGTGCCAGTAGTACTTACAGCAGCTCCTATAATTCACCCCTCCACTTT | TRBV19 | NA | few | TRBJ1-6
CASSFVGRRGKLGYGYTF | TGCGCCAGCAGCTTTGTAGGTCGCAGGGGGAAGTTAGGCTATGGCTACACCTTC | TRBV5-1 | TRBD1 | NA | TRBJ1-2
CASSRGTGGNYGYTF | TGTGCCAGCAGCCGCGGGACAGGGGGCAACTATGGCTACACCTTC | TRBV7-8 | TRBD1 | few | TRBJ1-2
CASSSVGGGEETQYF | TGTGCCAGTAGTAGCGTAGGCGGAGGGGAAGAGACCCAGTACTTC | TRBV19 | NA | NA | TRBJ2-5
CAISLDKGGYGYTF | TGTGCCATCAGTCTGGACAAGGGGGGATATGGCTACACCTTC | TRBV10-3 | NA | NA | TRBJ1-2
CASSLGNEQFF | TGTGCCAGCAGCTTAGGGAATGAGCAGTTCTTC | TRBV9 | NA | NA | TRBJ2-1
CASSDRSIISPQHF | TGTGCCAGCAGCGACAGAAGTATAATATCGCCCCAGCATTTT | TRBV2 | NA | NA | TRBJ1-5
CASSWGGQQRNSPLHF | TGTGCCAGCAGCTGGGGGGGACAGCAAAGAAATTCACCCCTCCACTTT | TRBV5-4 | TRBD1 | NA | TRBJ1-6
CASSPEIYNEQFF | TGTGCCAGCAGTCCGGAAATCTACAATGAGCAGTTCTTC | TRBV25-1 | NA | few | TRBJ2-1
CAISARTDTNTEAFF | TGTGCCATCAGTGCAAGGACAGATACGAACACTGAAGCTTTCTTT | TRBV10-3 | NA | NA | TRBJ1-1
CASSPTINPSSGNTIYF | TGTGCCAGCAGCCCCACTATAAATCCAAGCTCTGGAAACACCATATATTTT | TRBV2 | NA | NA | TRBJ1-3
CASSVGTALNTDTQYF | TGTGCCAGCAGCGTGGGGACGGCCCTAAACACAGATACGCAGTATTTT | TRBV9 | NA | NA | TRBJ2-3
CASSSTGYNEQFF | TGTGCCAGTAGTTCGACAGGTTACAATGAGCAGTTCTTC | TRBV19 | NA | NA | TRBJ2-1
CASSSGLYEQYF | TGCGCCAGCAGTTCAGGGTTATACGAGCAGTACTTC | TRBV5-1 | NA | NA | TRBJ2-7
CASSPPASAYEQYF | TGTGCCAGCTCACCACCTGCATCGGCCTACGAGCAGTACTTC | TRBV18 | NA | NA | TRBJ2-7
CASSQEGQNYGYTF | TGTGCCAGCAGTCAAGAGGGACAGAACTATGGCTACACCTTC | TRBV2 | TRBD1 | NA | TRBJ1-2
CASSFLGQGEKLFF | TGTGCCAGCAGCTTCCTAGGACAGGGCGAAAAACTGTTTTTT | TRBV7-9 | TRBD1 | NA | TRBJ1-4
CASRGTGAKNTEAFF | TGTGCCAGCAGGGGGACAGGGGCGAAGAACACTGAAGCTTTCTTT | TRBV27 | TRBD1 | NA | TRBJ1-1
CASSFLPAGGPLETQYF | TGTGCCAGCAGCTTCCTCCCAGCGGGAGGGCCTCTGGAGACCCAGTACTTC | TRBV9 | TRBD2 | NA | TRBJ2-5
CASSQQGVDGELFF | TGTGCCAGCTCACAACAGGGGGTTGACGGGGAGCTGTTTTTT | TRBV18 | TRBD1 | once | TRBJ2-2
CASSLYRDRVYEQYF | TGTGCCAGCAGCCTCTACAGGGACAGGGTTTACGAGCAGTACTTC | TRBV11-2 | TRBD1 | once | TRBJ2-7
CASSDSGLAGPPRGELFF | TGTGCCAGCAGTGACAGTGGATTAGCGGGACCCCCCCGCGGGGAGCTGTTTTTT | TRBV2 | TRBD2 | NA | TRBJ2-2
CASSLIRGSEKLFF | TGTGCCAGCAGCTTAATCAGGGGGAGTGAAAAACTGTTTTTT | TRBV7-2 | TRBD1 | once | TRBJ1-4
CASSEAGLSYNEQFF | TGTGCCAGCAGTGAAGCGGGATTGTCCTACAATGAGCAGTTCTTC | TRBV2 | NA | NA | TRBJ2-1
CASSIGGRVGETQYF | TGTGCCAGTAGTATAGGTGGAAGGGTTGGGGAGACCCAGTACTTC | TRBV19 | NA | NA | TRBJ2-5
CASSLGLSPGGGEKLFF | TGTGCCAGCAGCTTAGGCCTTAGTCCAGGGGGAGGTGAAAAACTGTTTTTT | TRBV7-2 | TRBD1 | NA | TRBJ1-4
CASSAGTRDYNEQFF | TGTGCCAGCAGCGCCGGGACTCGTGACTACAATGAGCAGTTCTTC | TRBV2 | NA | NA | TRBJ2-1
CASSLRSGSTDTQYF | TGTGCCAGCAGTTTAAGGAGCGGGAGCACAGATACGCAGTATTTT | TRBV27 | NA | NA | TRBJ2-3
CAWSVQGPGQFF | TGTGCCTGGAGTGTACAGGGGCCAGGGCAGTTCTTC | TRBV30 | TRBD1 | NA | TRBJ2-1
CASSRGQGNEQYF | TGTGCCAGCAGCCGGGGACAGGGAAACGAGCAGTACTTC | TRBV5-6 | TRBD1 | NA | TRBJ2-7
CASSLQSFNEKLFF | TGCGCCAGCAGCTTACAGTCGTTCAATGAAAAACTGTTTTTT | TRBV5-1 | NA | NA | TRBJ1-4
CASSKAAQPYSGANVLTF | TGTGCCAGCAGCAAAGCGGCACAGCCCTACTCTGGGGCCAACGTCCTGACTTTC | TRBV9 | NA | NA | TRBJ2-6
CASSPAGVGNQPQHF | TGCGCCAGCAGTCCCGCCGGGGTCGGCAATCAGCCCCAGCATTTT | TRBV4-1 | NA | once | TRBJ1-5
CASSSDGLGTGELFF | TGTGCCAGCTCATCAGACGGATTGGGCACCGGGGAGCTGTTTTTT | TRBV18 | NA | once | TRBJ2-2
CASSLGSEGSFNYGYTF | TGTGCCAGCAGCTTAGGTAGTGAGGGGTCGTTTAACTATGGCTACACCTTC | TRBV7-6 | NA | NA | TRBJ1-2
CSVDKRAGYTF | TGCAGCGTTGACAAAAGGGCGGGCTACACCTTC | TRBV29-1 | NA | NA | TRBJ1-2
CASSYRTGSEKLFF | TGTGCCAGCAGTTATCGGACAGGGAGCGAAAAACTGTTTTTT | TRBV6-5 | TRBD1 | few | TRBJ1-4
CASSLGASGANVLTF | TGTGCCAGCAGCTTAGGGGCGTCTGGGGCCAACGTCCTGACTTTC | TRBV7-8 | NA | once | TRBJ2-6